Below, 11 T cell receptor beta chains from the same sample are listed, as sequenced in a study of blood T cell repertoires in COVID-19 (dated by TCRdb to 2018 to 2021). Preparation of the library involved the immunoSEQ multiplex PCR assay. TCRdb provides this immuneACCESS table in a form limited to in-frame rearrangements. Some clones are lacking; in checked studies, under half of them reflect an unresolved V gene, and why the rest are absent is not known. In all, the sample holds about 250,000 clones, and 70% to 90% of those were seen once. Roughly 4% of the sample goes to the ten largest clones. The source material was PBMCs or T cells enriched from blood (not recorded which). The receptor source for this set is a woman in her 30s who had recovered from COVID-19.

V is TRBV5-1 and J is TRBJ2-1; TRBD2 agrees at 8 bases. The V gene end was trimmed by 1 base and the J gene end by 6 bases; junction bases not matched to a gene: 6. Germline values: CDR1 SGHRS, CDR2 YFSETQ. The length of the CDR3 is 15 residues. Written as DNA, the CDR3 is TGCGCCAGCAGCTTGCTGGGACTAGGAGGCAATGAGCAGTTCTTC. This codes for CASSLLGLGGNEQFF.

On this clone: Additional DNA sequences in this sample encode the identical CDR3. CDR3 nucleotides: TGTGCTAGTGGCCTAAGACAGGGCTCCCTGAACACTGAAGCTTTCTTT. Amino acids: CASGLRQGSLNTEAFF. The rearrangement uses TRBV12-5 and TRBJ1-1, with 7 bases matching TRBD1. The germline V gene encodes CDR1 LGHNT and CDR2 FRNRAP. Trimming removed 6 bases from V and 0 bases from J; junction bases left unmatched: 10. The CDR3 covers 16 residues. Looking up the rest from reference TRBV12-5 and TRBJ1-1 gives the full variable domain: DARVTQTPRHKVTEMGQEVTMRCQPILGHNTVFWYRQTMMQGLELLAYFRNRAPLDDSGMPKDRFSAEMPDATLATLKIQPSEPRDSAVYFCASGLRQGSLNTEAFFGQGTRLTVV.

This clone showed up just a few times. V gene TRBV7-2 combines with J gene TRBJ2-7; D not resolved. The CDR3 runs 13 residues. The germline CDR1 and CDR2 sequences are SGHTA and FQGNSA. The V end was cut by 5 bases, the J end by 4 bases, with 12 bases between. The CDR3 sequence is CASSPTPGYEQYF. DNA of the CDR3: TGTGCCAGCAGCCCCACCCCCGGTTACGAGCAGTACTTC.

CDR3 region: CATLATGTGVNSPLHF. The CDR3, as DNA: TGTGCCACCTTGGCAACCGGGACAGGGGTAAATTCACCCCTCCACTTT. V and J are TRBV10-3 and TRBJ1-6, with 10 bases fitting TRBD1. Germline lookup yields CDR1 ENHRY and CDR2 SYGVKD. V dropped 10 bases and J dropped 7; count of bases not matched to a gene: 13. This CDR3 comprises 16 residues.

The chain has TRBV29-1 and TRBJ2-5; D perhaps matches TRBD2 (5 bases). Trimming took 3 bases from V and 1 from J, leaving 9 bases between them. Germline values: CDR1 SQVTM, CDR2 ANQGSEA. The CDR3 is 13 residues long. Here the CDR3 reads CSVEGVSQETQYF. CDR3 nucleotide sequence: TGCAGCGTTGAGGGAGTTAGCCAAGAGACCCAGTACTTC.

V is TRBV5-1 and J is TRBJ1-1; weak D call: TRBD1 (6 bases). Trimming cost V 5 bases and J 3 bases, with 20 bases left between them. The CDR3 covers 16 residues. Germline V gene sequence: CDR1 SGHRS, CDR2 YFSETQ. This chain's CDR3 is CASSILAGAGDTEAFF. CDR3 bases: TGCGCCAGCAGTATACTAGCAGGGGCGGGGGACACTGAAGCTTTCTTT.

Comment on this clone: The identical CDR3 is also encoded by other nucleotide sequences in the sample. The chain couples TRBV27 to TRBJ1-4; weak D call: TRBD1 (6 bases). Germline CDR1 and CDR2: MNHEY and SMNVEV (reference sequence). Trimming left V 4 bases short and J 5 bases short, with 11 bases between. The CDR3 has 14 residues. The CDR3 is CASSSGQLNEKLFF. The DNA of the CDR3 is TGTGCCAGCAGTTCGGGACAACTGAATGAAAAACTGTTTTTT.

The V gene is TRBV7-8, the J gene TRBJ2-2; D unclear. V was pared by 3 bases and J by 4 bases, with 12 bases between. The CDR3 sequence is 15 residues long. Germline values: CDR1 SGHVS, CDR2 FQNEAQ. As DNA, the CDR3 is TGTGCCAGCAGCTTGCCTGCCCGGTCCACCGGGGAGCTGTTTTTT. This codes for CASSLPARSTGELFF.

The CDR3 loop reads CASSLVSLMNTEAFF. The CDR3 DNA follows: TGCGCCAGCAGCTTGGTTAGTCTAATGAACACTGAAGCTTTCTTT. This sequence joins TRBV5-1 and TRBJ1-1; D unclear. This CDR3 comprises 15 residues. CDR1 is SGHRS, CDR2 YFSETQ, per germline. Trimming removed 0 bases from V and 0 bases from J, with 9 bases in between.

The V gene is TRBV7-9, the J gene TRBJ2-5; 7 nucleotides line up with TRBD1. Germline V gene lookup returns CDR1 SEHNR and CDR2 FQNEAQ (reference sequence). This CDR3 spans 16 amino acids. V was clipped by 4 bases and J by 4 bases; unmatched bases: 12. The CDR3, as DNA: TGTGCCAGCAGCTCCCCCCTACAGGGGCCGGGAGAGACCCAGTACTTC. This encodes CASSSPLQGPGETQYF.

The gene calls are TRBV4-1 and TRBJ2-1; 8 bases fit TRBD2. The CDR3 consists of 16 residues. Trimming at V came to 1 base and at J to 5 bases, leaving 7 bases not matched to a gene. Germline V gene data show CDR1 as MGHRA and CDR2 as YSYEKL. CDR3 coding DNA: TGCGCCAGCAGCCAAGTTCCGGGACTAGTCGACAATGAGCAGTTCTTC. It yields the protein CASSQVPGLVDNEQFF.